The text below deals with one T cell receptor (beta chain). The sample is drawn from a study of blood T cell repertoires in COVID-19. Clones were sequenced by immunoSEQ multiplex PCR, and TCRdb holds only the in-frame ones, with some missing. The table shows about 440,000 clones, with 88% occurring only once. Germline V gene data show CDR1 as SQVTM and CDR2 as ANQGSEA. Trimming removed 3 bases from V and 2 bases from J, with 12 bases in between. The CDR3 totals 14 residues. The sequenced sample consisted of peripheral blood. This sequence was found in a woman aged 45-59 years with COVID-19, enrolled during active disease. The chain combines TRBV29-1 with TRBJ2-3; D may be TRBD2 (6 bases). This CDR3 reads CSVDGAGITDTQYF. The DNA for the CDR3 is TGCAGCGTTGACGGGGCGGGGATCACAGATACGCAGTATTTT.